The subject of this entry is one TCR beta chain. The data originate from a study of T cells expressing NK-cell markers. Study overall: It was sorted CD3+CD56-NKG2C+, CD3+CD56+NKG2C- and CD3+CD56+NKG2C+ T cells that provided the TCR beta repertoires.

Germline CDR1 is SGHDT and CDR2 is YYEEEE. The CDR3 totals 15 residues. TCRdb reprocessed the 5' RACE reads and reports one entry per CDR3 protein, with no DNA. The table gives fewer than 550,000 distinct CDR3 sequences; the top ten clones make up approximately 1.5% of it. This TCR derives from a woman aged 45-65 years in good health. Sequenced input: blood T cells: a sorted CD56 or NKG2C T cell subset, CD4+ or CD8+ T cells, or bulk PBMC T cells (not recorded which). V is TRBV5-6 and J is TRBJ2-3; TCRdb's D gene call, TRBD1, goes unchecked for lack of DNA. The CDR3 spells CASSSGTGGFHTQYF.